Only a few counts were recorded for the clone carrying this T cell receptor beta chain. This specimen belongs to a study of graft-versus-host responses after intestinal transplantation. Study context: Recipients across the board were started on anti-thymocyte globulin induction, then kept on tacrolimus and steroids for approximately three years.

Study-level results: GvH clones appeared in recipient marrow, some first in ileum or blood. Those patients showing graft-donor T cell macrochimerism displayed high graft-versus-host to host-versus-graft clonal ratios in allografts.

Some clones are missing from TCRdb's copy, which holds only in-frame ones; the method was immunoSEQ multiplex PCR. The table records 8,500 to 11,000 clones, roughly 29% of them present only once. The TCR was taken from a human patient who was an organ donor for intestinal transplantation. The source was alloreactive CD4+ T cells from a mixed lymphocyte reaction culture, collected before transplantation. Subset meaning: CFSE-low proliferating T cells sorted from roughly six-day pre-transplant mixed lymphocyte reaction (GvH or HvG direction).

The CDR3 loop is CASGLVYGTGMGEQFF. In nucleotides, the CDR3 is TGTGCTAGTGGTTTGGTATACGGGACAGGGATGGGAGAGCAGTTCTTC. The chain employs TRBV12-5 and TRBJ2-1; TRBD1 matches at 9 bases. With V trimmed by 0 bases and J by 10 bases, 10 bases remained unmatched. There are 16 residues in the CDR3. Germline lookup yields CDR1 LGHNT and CDR2 FRNRAP.